This entry lists 4 T cell receptor beta chains sequenced from one sample in a study of OX40 agonist ivuxolimab in advanced cancers. Data came from immunoSEQ multiplex PCR; TCRdb stores just in-frame clones and leaves some out. This sample yields 80,000 or so clones, of which around 90% are seen a single time; around 2% belongs to the top ten. This specimen consisted of CD4+ or CD8+ T cells sorted from blood, obtained in a trial of the OX40 agonist ivuxolimab. These receptors originate from an adult with an advanced solid tumor such as melanoma, head and neck, liver or kidney cancer.

The chain couples TRBV6-1 to TRBJ2-4, with D possibly TRBD2 on 7 matching bases. The CDR3 spans 14 residues. The V and J ends lost 7 bases and 3 bases respectively, with 13 bases between them. Per germline, CDR1 MNHNS and CDR2 SASEGT. The chain's CDR3 is CASNNREGKNIQYF. The CDR3 DNA reads as TGTGCCAGCAATAACAGGGAGGGCAAAAACATTCAGTACTTC.

The chain is built from TRBV28 and TRBJ1-5, with D uncertain. V was pared by 2 bases and J by 0 bases, with 8 bases between. Germline-derived CDR1 and CDR2 are MDHEN and SYDVKM. This CDR3 comprises 15 residues. The CDR3 region has the DNA TGTGCCAGCAGTTTACCCATTTATAGCAATCAGCCCCAGCATTTT. Translation gives CASSLPIYSNQPQHF.

The genes are TRBV7-2 and TRBJ2-3, with 11 bases aligning to TRBD2. CDR1 is SGHTA, CDR2 FQGNSA, per germline. CDR3 length equals 15 residues. J was trimmed by 6 bases and V by 5 bases; bases with no gene match: 7. The CDR3 DNA follows: TGTGCCAGCAGCACTGGACTAGCGGGTATGGATACGCAGTATTTT. This codes for CASSTGLAGMDTQYF.

This chain uses TRBV7-2 with TRBJ2-5, with D perhaps given as TRBD1 or TRBD2 (5 bases each). Germline CDR1 and CDR2: SGHTA and FQGNSA. This CDR3 is 14 amino acids long. V shed 8 bases and J shed 2 bases, with 15 bases lying between them. Written as DNA, the CDR3 is TGTGCCAGCGGTCCGGGGCTAAGGCAAGAGACCCAGTACTTC. Translation: CASGPGLRQETQYF.